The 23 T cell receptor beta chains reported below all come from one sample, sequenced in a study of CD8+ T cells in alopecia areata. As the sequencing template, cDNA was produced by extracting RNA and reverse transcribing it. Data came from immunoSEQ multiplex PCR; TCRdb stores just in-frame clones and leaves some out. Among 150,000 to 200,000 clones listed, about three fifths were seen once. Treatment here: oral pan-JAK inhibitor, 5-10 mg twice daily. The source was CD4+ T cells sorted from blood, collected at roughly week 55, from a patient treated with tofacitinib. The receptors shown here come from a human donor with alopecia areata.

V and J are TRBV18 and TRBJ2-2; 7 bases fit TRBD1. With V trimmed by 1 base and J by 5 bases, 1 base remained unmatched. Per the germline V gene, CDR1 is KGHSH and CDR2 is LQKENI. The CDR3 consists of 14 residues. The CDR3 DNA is TGTGCCAGCTCACCACTACAGGGGACCGGGGAGCTGTTTTTT. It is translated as CASSPLQGTGELFF.

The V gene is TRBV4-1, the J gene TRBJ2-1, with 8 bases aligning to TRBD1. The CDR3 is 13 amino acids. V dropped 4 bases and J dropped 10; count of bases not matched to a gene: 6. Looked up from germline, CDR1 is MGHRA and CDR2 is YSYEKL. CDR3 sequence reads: CASSLTGQAEQFF. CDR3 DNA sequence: TGCGCCAGCAGCCTCACGGGACAGGCCGAGCAGTTCTTC.

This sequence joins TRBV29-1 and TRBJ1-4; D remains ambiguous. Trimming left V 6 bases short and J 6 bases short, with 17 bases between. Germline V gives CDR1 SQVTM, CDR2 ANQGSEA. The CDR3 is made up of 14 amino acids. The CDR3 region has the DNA TGCAGCGTGGCCTGGTTCGCGGGAGATGAAAAACTGTTTTTT. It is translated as CSVAWFAGDEKLFF.

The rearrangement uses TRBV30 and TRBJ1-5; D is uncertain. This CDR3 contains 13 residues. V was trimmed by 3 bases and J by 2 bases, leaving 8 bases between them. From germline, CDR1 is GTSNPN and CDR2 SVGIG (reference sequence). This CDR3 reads CAWSVDGNQPQHF. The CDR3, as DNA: TGTGCCTGGAGCGTTGACGGCAATCAGCCCCAGCATTTT.

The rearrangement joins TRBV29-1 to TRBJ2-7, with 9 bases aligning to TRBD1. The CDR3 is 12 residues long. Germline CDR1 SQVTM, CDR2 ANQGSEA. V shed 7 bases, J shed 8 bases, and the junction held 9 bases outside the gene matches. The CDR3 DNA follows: TGCAGCGGGGGACAGGGAATTATGAAGCAGTACTTC. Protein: CSGGQGIMKQYF.

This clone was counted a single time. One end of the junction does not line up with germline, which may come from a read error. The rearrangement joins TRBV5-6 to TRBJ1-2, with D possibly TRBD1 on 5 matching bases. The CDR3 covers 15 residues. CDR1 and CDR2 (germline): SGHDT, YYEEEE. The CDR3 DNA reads TGTGCCAACAGCTTGGATCTTGTTGGGGCTGGGGGCTACACCTTC. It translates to CANSLDLVGAGGYTF. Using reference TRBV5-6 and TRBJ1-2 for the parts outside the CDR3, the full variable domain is DAGVTQSPTHLIKTRGQQVTLRCSPKSGHDTVSWYQQALGQGPQFIFQYYEEEERQRGNFPDRFSGHQFPNYSSELNVNALLLGDSALYLCANSLDLVGAGGYTFGSGTRLTVV.

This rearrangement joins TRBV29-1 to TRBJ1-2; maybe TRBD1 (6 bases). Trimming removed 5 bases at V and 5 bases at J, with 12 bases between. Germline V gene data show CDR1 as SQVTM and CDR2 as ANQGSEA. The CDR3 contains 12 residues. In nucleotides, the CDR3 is TGCAGCGTTCATAGAGGGGGTTATGGCTACACCTTC. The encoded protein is CSVHRGGYGYTF.

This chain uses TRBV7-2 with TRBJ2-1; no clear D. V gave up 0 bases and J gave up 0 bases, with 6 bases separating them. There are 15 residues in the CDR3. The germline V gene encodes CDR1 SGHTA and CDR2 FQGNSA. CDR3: CASSLAGFSYNEQFF. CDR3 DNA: TGTGCCAGCAGCTTAGCAGGATTCTCCTACAATGAGCAGTTCTTC.

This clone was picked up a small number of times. CDR3 DNA: TGTGCCAGCAGACGGGACAGGGGGCCGAACACCGGGGAGCTGTTTTTT. It is translated as CASRRDRGPNTGELFF. This chain uses TRBV11-1 with TRBJ2-2; 12 bases map to TRBD1. V lost 6 bases to trimming and J lost 0 bases; unmatched junction nucleotides: 2. The CDR3 covers 16 residues. Germline loops: CDR1 SGHAT, CDR2 FQDESV (reference sequence).

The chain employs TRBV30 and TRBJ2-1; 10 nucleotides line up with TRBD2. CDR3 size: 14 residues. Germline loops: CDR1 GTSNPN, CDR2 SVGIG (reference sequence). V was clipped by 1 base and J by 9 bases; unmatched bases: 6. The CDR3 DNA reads TGTGCCTGGAGTGCTAGCGGGGGAAAGGGTGAGCAGTTCTTC. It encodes CAWSASGGKGEQFF.

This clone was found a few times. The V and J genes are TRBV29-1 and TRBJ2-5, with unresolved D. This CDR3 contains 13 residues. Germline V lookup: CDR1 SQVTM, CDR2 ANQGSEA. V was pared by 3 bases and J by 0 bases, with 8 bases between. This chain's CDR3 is CSVEQLYQETQYF. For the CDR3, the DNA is TGCAGCGTTGAGCAGTTGTACCAAGAGACCCAGTACTTC.

The CDR3 coding sequence is TGTGCCAGCAGCCAACAAGCGACAGGCCCTAATGAAAAACTGTTTTTT. Translating gives CASSQQATGPNEKLFF. This rearrangement joins TRBV4-2 to TRBJ1-4; the D gene is possibly TRBD1 (6 bases). This CDR3 contains 16 residues. V lost 2 bases and J 3 bases, leaving 13 bases between the germline ends. Per the germline V gene, CDR1 is LGHNA and CDR2 is YNFKEQ.

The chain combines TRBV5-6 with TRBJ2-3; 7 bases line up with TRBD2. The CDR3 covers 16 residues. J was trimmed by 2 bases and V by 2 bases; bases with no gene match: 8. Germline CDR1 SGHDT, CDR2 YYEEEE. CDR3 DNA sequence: TGTGCCAGCAGCTTCCGTGGGCTAGCGGTCACAGATACGCAGTATTTT. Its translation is CASSFRGLAVTDTQYF.

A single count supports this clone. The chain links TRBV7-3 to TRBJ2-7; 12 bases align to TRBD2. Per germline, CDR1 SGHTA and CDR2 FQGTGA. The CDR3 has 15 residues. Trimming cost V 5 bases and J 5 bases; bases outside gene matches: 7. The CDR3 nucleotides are TGTGCCAGCAGCAACGGACTAGCGGGGAAAAACGAGCAGTACTTC. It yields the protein CASSNGLAGKNEQYF.

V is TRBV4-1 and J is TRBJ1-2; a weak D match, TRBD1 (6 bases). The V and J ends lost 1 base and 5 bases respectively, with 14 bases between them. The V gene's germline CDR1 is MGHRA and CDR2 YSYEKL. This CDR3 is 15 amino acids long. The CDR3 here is CASSQVEGTNYGYTF. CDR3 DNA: TGCGCCAGCAGCCAAGTTGAGGGGACAAATTATGGCTACACCTTC.

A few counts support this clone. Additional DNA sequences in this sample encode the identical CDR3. CDR3: CSVAGTDNQPQHF. The CDR3, as DNA: TGCAGCGTGGCCGGGACAGACAATCAGCCCCAGCATTTT. The V gene is TRBV29-1, the J gene TRBJ1-5; 7 nucleotides agree with TRBD1. From germline, CDR1 is SQVTM and CDR2 ANQGSEA. The CDR3 covers 13 residues. V shed 6 bases and J 3 bases; nucleotides not matched to a gene: 5.

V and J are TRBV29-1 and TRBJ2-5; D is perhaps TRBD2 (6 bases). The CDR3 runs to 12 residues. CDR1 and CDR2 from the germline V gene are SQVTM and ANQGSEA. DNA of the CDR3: TGCAGTTCTGGGTCCAGCGGGGAGACCCAGTACTTC. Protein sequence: CSSGSSGETQYF.

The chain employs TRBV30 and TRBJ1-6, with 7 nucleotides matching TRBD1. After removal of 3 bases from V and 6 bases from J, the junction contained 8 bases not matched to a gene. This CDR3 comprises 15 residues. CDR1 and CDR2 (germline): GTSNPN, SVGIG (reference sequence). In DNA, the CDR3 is TGTGCCTGGAGGGCAGGGGGTCGCCCTAATTCACCCCTCCACTTT. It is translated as CAWRAGGRPNSPLHF.

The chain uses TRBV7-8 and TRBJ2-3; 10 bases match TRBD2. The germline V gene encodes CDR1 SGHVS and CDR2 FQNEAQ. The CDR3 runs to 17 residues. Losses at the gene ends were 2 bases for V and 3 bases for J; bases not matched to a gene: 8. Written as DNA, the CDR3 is TGTGCCAGCAGCTTAACGAGCGGGGGGGCCAGGACAGATACGCAGTATTTT. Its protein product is CASSLTSGGARTDTQYF.

CDR3 sequence reads: CASSIGQGRYGYTF. CDR3 DNA sequence: TGTGCCAGTAGTATAGGGCAGGGGCGGTATGGCTACACCTTC. The rearrangement links TRBV19 to TRBJ1-2; D perhaps matches TRBD1 (6 bases). The germline V and J ends were trimmed by 1 base and 5 bases, with 11 bases remaining between them. The CDR3 has 14 amino acids. Germline V lookup: CDR1 LNHDA, CDR2 SQIVND (reference sequence).

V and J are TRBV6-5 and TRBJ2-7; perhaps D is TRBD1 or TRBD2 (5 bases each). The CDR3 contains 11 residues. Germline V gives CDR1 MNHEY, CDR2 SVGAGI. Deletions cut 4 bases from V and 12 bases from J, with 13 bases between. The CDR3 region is CASSFSGGLYF. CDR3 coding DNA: TGTGCCAGCAGTTTCAGTGGGGGTCTGTACTTC.

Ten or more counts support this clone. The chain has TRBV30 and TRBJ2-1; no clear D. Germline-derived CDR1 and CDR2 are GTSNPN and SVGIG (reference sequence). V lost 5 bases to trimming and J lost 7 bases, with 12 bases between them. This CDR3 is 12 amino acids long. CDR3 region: CAWEPKQNEQFF. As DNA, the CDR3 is TGTGCCTGGGAGCCCAAACAGAATGAGCAGTTCTTC.

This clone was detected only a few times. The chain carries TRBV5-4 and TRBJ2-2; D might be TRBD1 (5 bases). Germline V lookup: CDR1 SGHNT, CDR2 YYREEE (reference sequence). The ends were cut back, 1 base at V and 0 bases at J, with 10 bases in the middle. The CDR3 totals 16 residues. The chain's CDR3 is CASSLLDKPNTGELFF. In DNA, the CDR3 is TGTGCCAGCAGCTTGTTGGACAAGCCGAACACCGGGGAGCTGTTTTTT.